These 12 T cell receptor beta chains originate from one sample sequenced in a study of T cells in Graves' hyperthyroidism and ophthalmopathy (dated by TCRdb to 2018 to 2020). The library came from multiplex PCR. The sequencing machine was an Illumina HiSeq 2000. The TCR beta CDR3 regions were amplified from the RNA transcripts. The first round of RT-PCR for the TCR CDR3 was performed with the HTBI primer set and the Qiagen OneStep RT-PCR kit. TCRdb redid the processing of the public reads, applying fastp at Q25 and MiXCR, and retained in-frame beta chains. Duplicate CDR3 protein sequences are folded into a single record with the most common DNA and genes. The sample data list hundreds of thousands of distinct CDR3 sequences, and about 45% of these were observed just once. The biggest ten clones account for 8.2% of the sample. The sample consisted of peripheral blood or thyroid tissue (not recorded which). These receptors were collected from a woman aged 18-30 years with Graves' hyperthyroidism. Donor details come from another sample of the same person, matched by shared clones.

The chain couples TRBV29-1 to TRBJ1-2; weak D call: TRBD1 (6 bases). The CDR3 extends over 13 amino acids. The V gene's germline CDR1 is SQVTM and CDR2 ANQGSEA. The germline V and J ends were trimmed by 8 bases and 1 base, with 14 bases remaining between them. CDR3 in amino acids: CSTQGQLNYGYTF. CDR3 nucleotide sequence: TGCAGCACCCAAGGACAGCTTAACTATGGCTACACCTTC.

This clonotype has at least ten counts. The chain joins TRBV29-1 to TRBJ2-7; TRBD2 matches at 9 bases. V was pared by 2 bases and J by 2 bases, with 4 bases of the junction left unmatched. This CDR3 is built from 14 residues. Germline V CDR1 and CDR2: SQVTM, ANQGSEA. The CDR3 DNA sequence: TGCAGCGTTGAAAGCGGGAGGAGGCCCTACGAGCAGTACTTC. Translated, it gives CSVESGRRPYEQYF.

The chain joins TRBV7-2 to TRBJ1-1; TRBD1 matches at 7 bases. The CDR3 has 15 amino acids. Germline V gene lookup returns CDR1 SGHTA and CDR2 FQGNSA. V trimming: 5 bases; J trimming: 6 bases; junction bases outside the gene matches: 12. CDR3 protein: CASSPARDSRAEAFF. The CDR3 DNA reads as TGTGCCAGCAGCCCGGCGCGGGACAGTCGAGCTGAAGCTTTCTTT.

V usage is TRBV5-5 and J usage is TRBJ2-2; 9 bases align to TRBD2. The CDR3 runs 17 residues. Germline V gives CDR1 SGHKS, CDR2 YYEKEE (reference sequence). With V trimmed by 7 bases and J by 0 bases, 10 bases remained unmatched. The chain's CDR3 is CASPLAGGTANTGELFF. The CDR3 coding sequence is TGTGCCAGCCCATTGGCGGGAGGGACAGCGAACACCGGGGAGCTGTTTTTT.

V is TRBV29-1 and J is TRBJ2-2; D might be TRBD1 (6 bases). Germline V lookup: CDR1 SQVTM, CDR2 ANQGSEA. Trimming took off 0 bases at V and 10 bases at J, with 18 bases between the two ends. There are 15 residues in the CDR3. The CDR3 here is CSVEDHGRGHAELFF. The CDR3 DNA follows: TGCAGCGTTGAAGATCACGGCAGGGGACACGCGGAGCTGTTTTTT.

This clonotype has a count of ten or more. The rearrangement uses TRBV24-1 and TRBJ2-7; D gene unclear. The length of the CDR3 is 15 residues. Germline V gene sequence: CDR1 KGHDR, CDR2 SFDVKD. Trimming stripped 3 bases from V and 6 bases from J, with 17 bases between. The CDR3 spells CATSDSRAEWGEQYF. The DNA for the CDR3 is TGTGCCACCAGTGATAGTCGGGCCGAGTGGGGCGAGCAGTACTTC.

The chain joins TRBV24-1 to TRBJ2-5; TRBD1 agrees at 8 bases. The CDR3 runs 14 residues. The germline V gene has CDR1 KGHDR and CDR2 SFDVKD. The V gene end was trimmed by 4 bases and the J gene end by 0 bases; junction bases not matched to a gene: 0. As DNA, the CDR3 is TGTGCCACCAGTGAGGGACAGGACCAAGAGACCCAGTACTTC. As protein: CATSEGQDQETQYF.

This clonotype was seen many times. This rearrangement joins TRBV24-1 to TRBJ2-7, with 7 bases lining up with TRBD1. This CDR3 region has 12 residues. Germline loops: CDR1 KGHDR, CDR2 SFDVKD. The V gene end was trimmed by 3 bases and the J gene end by 10 bases; junction bases not matched to a gene: 5. Here the CDR3 reads CATSDEQGRQYF. CDR3 nucleotides: TGTGCCACCAGTGATGAACAGGGGCGACAGTACTTC.

The CDR3 here is CSGLNREYTEAFF. The CDR3 coding sequence is TGCAGCGGGTTGAACAGGGAGTACACTGAAGCTTTCTTT. The chain carries TRBV29-1 and TRBJ1-1; possibly TRBD1 for D (6 bases). The V end was cut by 7 bases, the J end by 3 bases, with 15 bases between. Germline CDR1 reads SQVTM; CDR2 reads ANQGSEA. The CDR3 length is 13 residues.

The gene calls are TRBV19 and TRBJ1-1; D perhaps matches TRBD1 (5 bases). The CDR3 has 12 amino acids. V was shortened by 3 bases and J by 3 bases, with 5 bases between the two germline ends. Germline V lookup: CDR1 LNHDA, CDR2 SQIVND (reference sequence). The CDR3 bases are TGTGCCAGTAGTATGGGACACACTGAAGCTTTCTTT. This encodes CASSMGHTEAFF.

Ten or more counts support this clonotype. The rearrangement joins TRBV29-1 to TRBJ2-7; TRBD1 agrees at 7 bases. The ends lost 6 bases at V and 2 bases at J; junction bases unmatched: 7. Germline CDR1 and CDR2: SQVTM and ANQGSEA. The CDR3 is 13 amino acids. As DNA, the CDR3 is TGCAGCGTGATTAGACAGGGAACCTACGAGCAGTACTTC. Amino acids: CSVIRQGTYEQYF.

This clonotype appeared a single time. The chain couples TRBV7-9 to TRBJ2-2; 7 bases line up with TRBD1. Germline V gene sequence: CDR1 SEHNR, CDR2 FQNEAQ (reference sequence). V was clipped by 6 bases and J by 1 base; unmatched bases: 8. There are 16 residues in the CDR3. CDR3 DNA: TGTGCCAGCAGTTCGAAGGGGACAGAGAACACCGGGGAGCTGTTTTTT. Amino acids: CASSSKGTENTGELFF.